This T cell receptor (beta chain) was documented in a study of blood T cell repertoires in COVID-19. Study summary: Researchers got acute and convalescent COVID-19 samples from the United States, Italy and Spain.

With 6 bases removed from V and 1 base from J, the gap between germline ends came to 4 bases. The CDR3 totals 11 residues. Germline V CDR1 and CDR2: SQVTM, ANQGSEA. Each participant's cohort was designated according to participant-reported clinical history. As processed by the authors: Estimation of nucleated cell counts was performed using reference gene primer amplification. TCRdb's table, derived via immunoSEQ multiplex PCR, lists solely in-frame clones and lacks some. V, J and clone size are taken as reported in that table, and D and trimming were inferred from the DNA itself. The data contain around 360,000 clones, about 88% of them seen just once; the ten biggest clones take up around 3%.

The chain is built from TRBV29-1 and TRBJ2-1; no clear D. The sequenced sample consisted of PBMCs or T cells enriched from blood (not recorded which). The TCR sequence derives from a woman aged 25 to 39 who had recovered from COVID-19. The CDR3 sequence is CSVPSYNEQFF. The DNA for the CDR3 is TGCAGCGTCCCTTCCTACAATGAGCAGTTCTTC.